The 14 T cell receptor beta chains below were found in one sample sequenced in a study of T cell responses to AZD1222 COVID-19 vaccine. Here immunoSEQ multiplex PCR was the method, and the copy in TCRdb shows in-frame clones only, minus some. The table records around 70,000 clones, approximately 90% of them present only once. The input for sequencing was peripheral blood, taken 28 days after the second dose of the MenACWY control vaccine. These receptors were taken from an adult who received the MenACWY meningococcal vaccine as a control.

This chain connects TRBV11-3 to TRBJ2-2, with 12 bases lining up with TRBD2. The length of the CDR3 is 17 residues. Germline-derived CDR1 and CDR2 are SGHNT and YENEEA. The J segment lost 0 bases and the V segment lost 5 bases, leaving 4 bases of the junction unmatched. In nucleotides, the CDR3 is TGTGCCAGCAGCCGGGGACTAGCGGGTGCGAACACCGGGGAGCTGTTTTTT. Translated: CASSRGLAGANTGELFF.

The rearrangement joins TRBV5-1 to TRBJ1-1, with D uncertain. Trimming left V 0 bases short and J 0 bases short, with 6 bases between. This CDR3 region has 14 residues. The germline gives CDR1 SGHRS, CDR2 YFSETQ. The DNA for the CDR3 is TGCGCCAGCAGCTTGGAACAGATGAACACTGAAGCTTTCTTT. It specifies CASSLEQMNTEAFF.

The chain uses TRBV15 and TRBJ1-2; D perhaps matches TRBD1 (6 bases). CDR3 length: 14 residues. The germline V gene encodes CDR1 LNHNV and CDR2 YYDKDF (reference sequence). V dropped 6 bases and J dropped 8 bases, with 19 bases sitting between them. CDR3 DNA: TGTGCCACCAGTAGACAGGTCGAGGCAAAAGGCTACACCTTC. Residues: CATSRQVEAKGYTF.

This clone showed up just a few times. The chain employs TRBV7-9 and TRBJ1-2, with 7 bases lining up with TRBD1. The V gene end was trimmed by 5 bases and the J gene end by 4 bases; junction bases not matched to a gene: 10. The germline V gene has CDR1 SEHNR and CDR2 FQNEAQ (reference sequence). This CDR3 is built from 15 residues. The CDR3 sequence: CASSTGQQVGYGYTF. In DNA, the CDR3 is TGTGCCAGCAGCACGGGACAGCAGGTGGGCTATGGCTACACCTTC.

The DNA of the CDR3 is TGCAGCGTTTTACCAGGGGGAGGGGACTACGAGCAGTACTTC. This gives the protein CSVLPGGGDYEQYF. This sequence joins TRBV29-1 and TRBJ2-7; either TRBD1 or TRBD2 may supply D (7 bases each). Trimming took off 5 bases at V and 3 bases at J, with 17 bases between the two ends. Germline V gives CDR1 SQVTM, CDR2 ANQGSEA. The CDR3 totals 14 residues.

V is TRBV19 and J is TRBJ2-5; 13 bases agree with TRBD2. CDR1 is LNHDA and CDR2 is SQIVND in the germline V gene (reference sequence). V gave up 5 bases and J gave up 6 bases; unmatched junction bases: 12. The CDR3 is 17 amino acids. The CDR3 protein is CASSRRALAGGPKTQYF. Written as DNA, the CDR3 is TGTGCCAGTAGTCGACGAGCACTAGCGGGGGGGCCGAAGACCCAGTACTTC.

V usage is TRBV5-1 and J usage is TRBJ2-2, with 11 bases identical to TRBD2. The CDR3 runs to 15 residues. The V and J ends lost 2 bases and 7 bases, in that order; junction bases with no gene match: 4. Germline V gene sequence: CDR1 SGHRS, CDR2 YFSETQ. DNA for the CDR3: TGCGCCAGCAGCTTTAGCGGGAGGGCTGACGGGGAGCTGTTTTTT. Protein: CASSFSGRADGELFF.

This chain uses TRBV5-6 with TRBJ2-7; D unclear. This CDR3 comprises 14 residues. Germline assignment: CDR1 SGHDT and CDR2 YYEEEE. V lost 0 bases, J lost 1 base, and 8 bases lay in between. The CDR3 DNA sequence: TGTGCCAGCAGCTTGGTCCGGGTTTCCTACGAGCAGTACTTC. Protein sequence: CASSLVRVSYEQYF.

The CDR3 region has the DNA TGTGCCAGCAGGCTGACTAGCGGGAAGTACAACACCGGGGAGCTGTTTTTT. This translates into CASRLTSGKYNTGELFF. The chain couples TRBV27 to TRBJ2-2; 11 bases map to TRBD2. The CDR3 has 17 residues. J was trimmed by 2 bases and V by 6 bases; bases with no gene match: 8. Per germline, CDR1 MNHEY and CDR2 SMNVEV (reference sequence).

The V call is TRBV9, the J call TRBJ2-3; 11 bases are a match to TRBD2. The CDR3 is 16 amino acids. The V gene end was trimmed by 3 bases and the J gene end by 5 bases; junction bases not matched to a gene: 8. Germline CDR1 reads SGDLS; CDR2 reads YYNGEE. The DNA of the CDR3 is TGTGCCAGCAGCGAGGGACTAGCGGTATTCAGAGATACGCAGTATTTT. It specifies CASSEGLAVFRDTQYF.

This clone came up once. The V call is TRBV28, the J call TRBJ2-7; D remains ambiguous. V lost 3 bases, J lost 1 base, and 10 bases lay in between. Germline values: CDR1 MDHEN, CDR2 SYDVKM. CDR3 size: 14 residues. The CDR3 loop reads CASSFQGLSYEQYF. In DNA, the CDR3 is TGTGCCAGCAGTTTCCAAGGGTTGTCCTACGAGCAGTACTTC.

This CDR3 reads CASSTAASSYNSPLHF. CDR3 DNA: TGTGCCAGCAGTACGGCAGCGAGCTCCTATAATTCACCCCTCCACTTT. This chain uses TRBV3-1 (or the pseudogene TRBV3-2) with TRBJ1-6, with unresolved D. V was shortened by 6 bases and J by 0 bases, with 12 bases between the two germline ends. This CDR3 spans 16 amino acids. Germline values: CDR1 LGHDT, CDR2 YNNKEL (reference sequence).

This chain connects TRBV5-1 to TRBJ2-3; either TRBD1 or TRBD2 may supply D (5 bases each). The V gene's germline CDR1 is SGHRS and CDR2 YFSETQ. Trimming cost V 6 bases and J 2 bases, with 19 bases left between them. The CDR3 length is 16 residues. CDR3 nucleotide sequence: TGCGCCAGCAAGCCCCCAGGGAGTGTTGTCACAGATACGCAGTATTTT. As protein: CASKPPGSVVTDTQYF. Using reference TRBV5-1 and TRBJ2-3 for the parts outside the CDR3, the full variable domain is KAGVTQTPRYLIKTRGQQVTLSCSPISGHRSVSWYQQTPGQGLQFLFEYFSETQRNKGNFPGRFSGRQFSNSRSEMNVSTLELGDSALYLCASKPPGSVVTDTQYFGPGTRLTVL.

This clone came up a few times. The J gene is TRBJ2-5, the V gene TRBV19; no clear D. V lost 3 bases and J 4 bases, leaving 9 bases between the germline ends. CDR3 size: 13 residues. Germline V gene data show CDR1 as LNHDA and CDR2 as SQIVND (reference sequence). DNA for the CDR3: TGTGCCAGTAGTATGCCCCCAACAGAGACCCAGTACTTC. Translation gives CASSMPPTETQYF. Looking up the rest from reference TRBV19 and TRBJ2-5 gives the full variable domain: DGGITQSPKYLFRKEGQNVTLSCEQNLNHDAMYWYRQDPGQGLRLIYYSQIVNDFQKGDIAEGYSVSREKKESFPLTVTSAQKNPTAFYLCASSMPPTETQYFGPGTRLLVL.